This TCR beta chain appears in the sequencing data of a study of OX40 agonist ivuxolimab in advanced cancers. Study findings and constraints: At 0.1 to 3.0 mg/kg and by week 6, clonal expansion occurred in CD4+ and CD8+ blood T cells.

Autoimmune disease history or systemic immunosuppression was exclusionary. Data came from immunoSEQ multiplex PCR; TCRdb stores just in-frame clones and leaves some out. The table lists tens of thousands of clones, roughly 84% of them singletons. Worth noting for this clone: No antigen is known for it.

Trimming shortened V by 3 bases and J by 4 bases, and 15 bases separated the two germline ends. This CDR3 comprises 15 residues. The germline gives CDR1 MRHNA, CDR2 SNTAGT. The chain recombines TRBV6-4 with TRBJ1-2; D remains unclear. The material sequenced was CD4+ or CD8+ T cells sorted from blood, taken in a trial of the OX40 agonist ivuxolimab. The sequence was obtained from an adult with an advanced solid tumor such as melanoma, head and neck, liver or kidney cancer. CDR3 bases: TGTGCCAGCAGTGAACAAAAGGGTCGCGGCTATGGCTACACCTTC. It specifies CASSEQKGRGYGYTF.